These 30 T cell receptor beta chains came from one sample sequenced in a study of blood T cells in healthy people across ages. The use of a sample-barcoded 5' primer and a J-beta primer mix characterized a second PCR of roughly 6 to 11 cycles. TCRdb recomputed calls from the 5' RACE reads with MiXCR, one row per CDR3 protein. This table holds some 1 million distinct CDR3 sequences, under 45% found once. Sequencing was done on a sample of blood. These receptors were obtained from a woman aged 55-69 years in good health.

This clonotype was observed a handful of times. The chain employs TRBV10-3 and TRBJ1-5; the match to TRBD1 covers 7 bases. The germline gives CDR1 ENHRY, CDR2 SYGVKD. The CDR3 is made up of 15 amino acids. V was pared by 0 bases and J by 8 bases, with 7 bases of the junction left unmatched. The CDR3 here is CAISESRQGPKPQHF. The CDR3 nucleotides are TGTGCCATCAGTGAGTCGAGACAGGGTCCGAAGCCCCAGCATTTT.

This clonotype came up a few times. The rearrangement links TRBV6-2 or TRBV6-3 to TRBJ2-1, with 12 bases identical to TRBD2. V was pared by 0 bases and J by 6 bases, with 18 bases of the junction left unmatched. The length of the CDR3 is 21 residues. The germline CDR1 and CDR2 sequences are MNHEY and SVGEGT. CDR3 DNA: TGTGCCAGCAGTTACTCCGCTAGCGGGAGGGCCCCTGGAGGAGCAATCAATGAGCAGTTCTTC. Translated: CASSYSASGRAPGGAINEQFF.

This clonotype was counted a few times. The chain carries TRBV10-3 and TRBJ2-7; 11 bases fit TRBD2. V lost 6 bases to trimming and J lost 3 bases; unmatched junction nucleotides: 7. The CDR3 runs to 15 residues. In germline, CDR1 is ENHRY, CDR2 SYGVKD. The CDR3 coding sequence is TGTGCCATCAGGGCCGCCCTAGCGGGAGGCTACGAGCAGTACTTC. This gives the protein CAIRAALAGGYEQYF.

In its sample, this clonotype was seen many times. The chain has TRBV29-1 and TRBJ2-7; 9 bases are shared with TRBD1. This CDR3 has 12 amino acids. After removal of 2 bases from V and 11 bases from J, the junction contained 7 bases not matched to a gene. Germline CDR1 SQVTM, CDR2 ANQGSEA. The CDR3 region has the DNA TGCAGCGTTGAAAAGGACAGGGGATCGGAGTACTTC. Translation: CSVEKDRGSEYF.

In its sample, this clonotype was seen many times. The rearrangement joins TRBV10-3 to TRBJ2-5; D ambiguous. Germline CDR1 and CDR2: ENHRY and SYGVKD. The CDR3 loop spans 10 amino acids. V was trimmed by 3 bases and J by 7 bases, leaving 3 bases between them. The CDR3 sequence: CAISDGTQYF. The CDR3 DNA reads TGTGCCATCAGTGACGGGACCCAGTACTTC.

This clonotype was seen only once. The chain couples TRBV9 to TRBJ2-7, with D hard to call. This CDR3 region has 15 residues. In germline, CDR1 is SGDLS, CDR2 YYNGEE. V lost 2 bases to trimming and J lost 0 bases, with 12 bases between them. CDR3 in amino acids: CASSVHGPSSYEQYF. Here the CDR3 DNA reads TGTGCCAGCAGCGTTCACGGCCCTAGCTCCTACGAGCAGTACTTC.

Here the CDR3 DNA reads TGTGCCAGCAGTTACACCAGCTTAGGGGGGGGCGAGCAGTACTTC. Translation: CASSYTSLGGGEQYF. The chain couples TRBV6-6 to TRBJ2-5; tentative D call: TRBD2 (7 bases). The end of the DNA is better explained by TRBJ2-7, so the J call may be wrong. This CDR3 comprises 15 residues. Per germline, CDR1 MNHNY and CDR2 SVGAGI (reference sequence).

This clonotype was observed a handful of times. The rearrangement uses TRBV2 and TRBJ2-3, with D tentatively TRBD1 or TRBD2 (5 bases each). Germline V gene sequence: CDR1 SNHLY, CDR2 FYNNEI. Between the trimmed V and J ends, which lost 7 bases and 4 bases, there was a span of 18 bases. CDR3 length equals 15 residues. CDR3 sequence: CASTRDGGSPDTQYF. The CDR3 DNA follows: TGTGCCAGCACCAGAGATGGGGGTAGCCCAGATACGCAGTATTTT. Together with reference TRBV2 and TRBJ2-3, the CDR3 gives the full variable domain: EPEVTQTPSHQVTQMGQEVILRCVPISNHLYFYWYRQILGQKVEFLVSFYNNEISEKSEIFDDQFSVERPDGSNFTLKIRSTKLEDSAMYFCASTRDGGSPDTQYFGPGTRLTVL.

V and J are TRBV11-2 and TRBJ2-1; possible D gene TRBD2, 6 bases. The V gene's germline CDR1 is SGHAT and CDR2 FQNNGV. CDR3 length: 14 amino acids. Between the trimmed V and J ends, which lost 5 bases and 6 bases, there was a span of 14 bases. The CDR3 protein is CASSQRGGVNEQFF. Written as DNA, the CDR3 is TGTGCCAGCAGCCAACGTGGCGGGGTCAATGAGCAGTTCTTC. Filled out from reference TRBV11-2 and TRBJ2-1, the complete variable domain reads EAGVAQSPRYKIIEKRQSVAFWCNPISGHATLYWYQQILGQGPKLLIQFQNNGVVDDSQLPKDRFSAERLKGVDSTLKIQPAKLEDSAVYLCASSQRGGVNEQFFGPGTRLTVL.

The chain recombines TRBV3-1 with TRBJ2-1; unclear D gene. Germline V gene lookup returns CDR1 LGHDT and CDR2 YNNKEL (reference sequence). V lost 0 bases to trimming and J lost 4 bases, with 4 bases between them. This CDR3 contains 13 residues. CDR3 sequence (DNA): TGTGCCAGCAGCCAAGATTATTACAATGAGCAGTTCTTC. Its protein is CASSQDYYNEQFF.

This clonotype was recorded once. The genes are TRBV6-1 and TRBJ2-2, with D possibly matching TRBD2 (6 bases). CDR3 length equals 12 residues. In germline, CDR1 is MNHNS, CDR2 SASEGT. The ends were cut back, 6 bases at V and 8 bases at J, with 10 bases in the middle. Here the CDR3 DNA reads TGTGCCAGCAGGGCGGGATCTGGGGAGCTGTTTTTT. This encodes CASRAGSGELFF.

The chain couples TRBV29-1 to TRBJ2-5; D is perhaps TRBD1 or TRBD2 (5 bases each). Deletions cut 6 bases from V and 7 bases from J, with 12 bases between. The CDR3 covers 11 residues. The germline CDR1 and CDR2 sequences are SQVTM and ANQGSEA. As DNA, the CDR3 is TGCAGCGTCGGGGCTCCAGGGACCCAGTACTTC. Residues: CSVGAPGTQYF.

This clonotype was picked up a small number of times. The chain carries TRBV7-2 and TRBJ2-7; no clear D gene. V dropped 3 bases and J dropped 0 bases, with 6 bases sitting between them. CDR1 SGHTA and CDR2 FQGNSA come from the germline V gene. The CDR3 length is 13 residues. CDR3 DNA: TGTGCCAGCAGCTTCGCAGCCTCCTACGAGCAGTACTTC. Translation: CASSFAASYEQYF.

This clonotype was seen a handful of times. This chain links TRBV3-1 with TRBJ2-4, with TRBD2 matching 7 bases. With the DNA end fitting TRBJ2-7 better, the J assignment may be wrong. Germline assignment: CDR1 LGHDT and CDR2 YNNKEL (reference sequence). The CDR3 sequence is 15 residues long. This CDR3 is CASSHRGASGYEQYF. CDR3 bases: TGTGCCAGCAGCCACCGAGGGGCTAGCGGCTACGAGCAGTACTTC.

This clonotype has just a few counts. The CDR3 sequence is CASSGLIGTSSRYEQFF. The CDR3 DNA reads TGCGCCAGCAGCGGCTTAATTGGGACTAGTTCTCGCTATGAGCAGTTCTTC. V and J are TRBV5-1 and TRBJ2-1; 8 bases match TRBD2. Germline loops: CDR1 SGHRS, CDR2 YFSETQ. The CDR3 runs 17 residues. V gave up 4 bases and J gave up 8 bases; unmatched junction bases: 17.

This clonotype was counted only a few times. This rearrangement joins TRBV20-1 to TRBJ1-1; no clear D gene. Germline values: CDR1 DFQATT, CDR2 SNEGSKA (reference sequence). V shed 4 bases and J shed 2 bases, with 8 bases lying between them. This CDR3 contains 12 residues. CDR3 nucleotides: TGCAGTGCTAATGGCAGAAACACTGAAGCTTTCTTT. Amino acids: CSANGRNTEAFF.

This clonotype was seen only a few times. The chain carries TRBV9 and TRBJ2-7; D is possibly TRBD1 or TRBD2 (5 bases each). V dropped 3 bases and J dropped 0 bases, with 10 bases sitting between them. The CDR3 spans 14 residues. Germline V gene data show CDR1 as SGDLS and CDR2 as YYNGEE. For the CDR3, the DNA is TGTGCCAGCAGCGCCCGGGGCAGCTCCTACGAGCAGTACTTC. It translates to CASSARGSSYEQYF.

Only one count was recorded for this clonotype. This chain connects TRBV28 to TRBJ2-1; D possibly matches TRBD1 or TRBD2 (6 bases each). Germline lookup yields CDR1 MDHEN and CDR2 SYDVKM. The CDR3 runs 15 residues. The V end was cut by 6 bases, the J end by 2 bases, with 14 bases between. CDR3 DNA: TGTGCCAGCAGAAACTCGGGGGCCCCCTACAATGAGCAGTTCTTC. Residues: CASRNSGAPYNEQFF.

The gene calls are TRBV5-6 and TRBJ2-3; the D call may be TRBD1 or TRBD2 (5 bases each). The ends were cut back, 3 bases at V and 5 bases at J, with 13 bases in the middle. The CDR3 runs 14 residues. Germline CDR1 reads SGHDT; CDR2 reads YYEEEE. CDR3 sequence: CASSSGRPGDTQYF. The CDR3, as DNA: TGTGCCAGCAGCTCGGGACGCCCCGGAGATACGCAGTATTTT. Drawing the rest from reference TRBV5-6 and TRBJ2-3, the complete variable domain is DAGVTQSPTHLIKTRGQQVTLRCSPKSGHDTVSWYQQALGQGPQFIFQYYEEEERQRGNFPDRFSGHQFPNYSSELNVNALLLGDSALYLCASSSGRPGDTQYFGPGTRLTVL.

This clonotype turned up a few times. The rearrangement uses TRBV3-1 and TRBJ2-4, with 12 positions matching TRBD2. Losses at the gene ends were 6 bases for V and 8 bases for J; bases not matched to a gene: 11. The CDR3 consists of 16 residues. Germline V CDR1 and CDR2: LGHDT, YNNKEL (reference sequence). The CDR3 region is CASSSSLAGGPDIQYF. The CDR3 DNA follows: TGTGCCAGCAGTTCCTCTCTAGCGGGAGGGCCTGACATTCAGTACTTC.

The chain combines TRBV20-1 with TRBJ2-5; 7 positions match TRBD2. TRBJ2-7 explains the end of the DNA better; the J call may be wrong. The length of the CDR3 is 16 residues. CDR1 and CDR2 (germline): DFQATT, SNEGSKA (reference sequence). CDR3 protein: CSASPLRDYDINEQYF. As DNA, the CDR3 is TGCAGTGCTAGTCCCCTTCGGGACTATGATATTAACGAGCAGTACTTC.

V and J are TRBV11-2 and TRBJ2-1; 12 nucleotides line up with TRBD2. The germline V gene encodes CDR1 SGHAT and CDR2 FQNNGV. With 1 base clipped from V and 7 bases from J, the junction kept 11 bases outside the gene matches. The CDR3 is 18 amino acids. In nucleotides, the CDR3 is TGTGCCAGCAGCTTAGTCCCCGTCCTAGCGGGGGGGGGAAATGAGCAGTTCTTC. Translation: CASSLVPVLAGGGNEQFF.

J is TRBJ2-3 and V is TRBV5-6; D gene ambiguous. Per the germline V gene, CDR1 is SGHDT and CDR2 is YYEEEE. The CDR3 is 13 amino acids. Between the trimmed V and J ends, which lost 0 bases and 6 bases, there was a span of 8 bases. The DNA of the CDR3 is TGTGCCAGCAGCTTGGTCGAGGCGGATACGCAGTATTTT. This encodes CASSLVEADTQYF.

The chain uses TRBV6-1 and TRBJ1-5; perhaps TRBD1 as D (6 bases). There are 17 residues in the CDR3. Per germline, CDR1 MNHNS and CDR2 SASEGT. Trimming stripped 2 bases from V and 7 bases from J, with 21 bases between. CDR3 coding DNA: TGTGCCAGCAGTGAACAAAGGGGGGCAGACCATCCGCAGCCCCAGCATTTT. It codes for CASSEQRGADHPQPQHF.

This chain links TRBV6-1 with TRBJ2-7; perhaps D is TRBD1 or TRBD2 (6 bases each). This CDR3 is built from 14 residues. V lost 10 bases, J lost 3 bases, and 19 bases lay in between. CDR1 and CDR2 from the germline V gene are MNHNS and SASEGT. CDR3 coding DNA: TGTGCCACCCTGGGGGCTAGCGTGAGCTACGAGCAGTACTTC. Its translation is CATLGASVSYEQYF.

This chain uses TRBV10-3 with TRBJ2-5; tentatively, D is TRBD1 or TRBD2 (5 bases each). This CDR3 comprises 12 residues. Germline V gives CDR1 ENHRY, CDR2 SYGVKD. V lost 6 bases to trimming and J lost 2 bases, with 7 bases between them. The DNA of the CDR3 is TGTGCCATCAGGGGGGTTCAAGAGACCCAGTACTTC. It translates to CAIRGVQETQYF.

This clonotype was seen ten or more times. The chain carries TRBV27 and TRBJ1-2, with unresolved D. Germline-derived CDR1 and CDR2 are MNHEY and SMNVEV (reference sequence). The V and J ends lost 3 bases and 7 bases respectively, with 3 bases between them. The CDR3 consists of 10 residues. The CDR3 DNA is TGTGCCAGCAGTTTCGGTGGCTACACCTTC. This gives the protein CASSFGGYTF.

This rearrangement joins TRBV4-1 to TRBJ1-2; D not resolved. This CDR3 contains 14 residues. Trimming took 3 bases from V and 4 from J, leaving 12 bases between them. Germline CDR1 and CDR2: MGHRA and YSYEKL. The CDR3 DNA is TGCGCCAGCAGCCATGCCGGGGTGAGCTATGGCTACACCTTC. Its protein product is CASSHAGVSYGYTF.

About this clonotype itself: With a much larger clone just one base away, this may be a read error. This chain uses TRBV28 with TRBJ1-2, with a tentative D call TRBD1 (5 bases). Germline-derived CDR1 and CDR2 are MDHEN and SYDVKM. V was clipped by 5 bases and J by 5 bases, with 15 bases between them. The CDR3 length is 14 residues. CDR3 loop: CASSPGRGWYGYTF. In nucleotides, the CDR3 is TGTGCCAGCAGTCCGGGACGGGGGTGGTATGGCTACACCTTC.

This sequence joins TRBV6-5 and TRBJ2-7; D unclear. This CDR3 comprises 13 residues. Germline V gene data show CDR1 as MNHEY and CDR2 as SVGAGI. V was cut by 0 bases and J by 6 bases, with 9 bases left in between. The CDR3 protein is CASSYSPAAEQYF. CDR3 in DNA: TGTGCCAGCAGTTACTCCCCGGCTGCCGAGCAGTACTTC.